The rows below give T cell receptor beta chains drawn from one sample of a study of T cell responses to AZD1222 COVID-19 vaccine. Some clones are missing from TCRdb's copy, which holds only in-frame ones; the method was immunoSEQ multiplex PCR. The top ten hold 1.5% to 2% of the sample, which has approximately 180,000 clones, roughly 91% seen once. This sample comprised peripheral blood, obtained on day 0 of AZD1222 vaccination. The receptor set was obtained from an adult in good health. The CDR3 runs from the conserved cysteine through the conserved F or W.

CASSIGGARDQPQHF,TRBJ1-5,TRBV19,15
CASSYSSSGTSYEQYF,TRBJ2-7,TRBV7-2,16
CASSFRPYSNQPQHF,TRBJ1-5,TRBV7-2,15
CASSQGAAGAQPQHF,TRBJ1-5,TRBV4-2,15
CASSRDSVDRTNEKLFF,TRBJ1-4,TRBV5-1,17
CASSSTPLQYF,TRBJ2-5,TRBV11-2,11
CASSKWGRTGNTIYF,TRBJ1-3,TRBV3-1/TRBV3-2,15
CASRAPEMDRGRQPQHF,TRBJ1-5,TRBV5-1,17
CASSVGQGSYNEQFF,TRBJ2-1,TRBV9,15
CASSLSGDSGNTIYF,TRBJ1-3,TRBV5-6,15
CASSQDRLGVRETQYF,TRBJ2-5,TRBV3-1/TRBV3-2,16
CSINLYTF,TRBJ1-2,TRBV29-1,8
CASSFGQGVGEAFF,TRBJ1-1,TRBV6-5,14
CASSHGSGVPIF,TRBJ1-1,TRBV3-1/TRBV3-2,12
CASSRSQGKGMDGYTF,TRBJ1-2,TRBV28,16
CASSKDRGPGYGYTF,TRBJ1-2,TRBV2,15
CASSLQPGPSEQYF,TRBJ2-7,TRBV3-1/TRBV3-2,14
CASSIDRGQNQPQHF,TRBJ1-5,TRBV5-8,15
CASSQVVGFEAFF,TRBJ1-1,TRBV4-2,13
CASSAQGGVNTEAFF,TRBJ1-1,TRBV7-2,15
CASSLGDRDTGELFF,TRBJ2-2,TRBV5-4,15
CASSGDYNTGELFF,TRBJ2-2,TRBV6-4,14
CASSARTGTMNTEAFF,TRBJ1-1,TRBV11-2,16
CASREQGGGTEAFF,TRBJ1-1,TRBV10-2,14
CASSPPSGQETQYF,TRBJ2-5,TRBV18,14
CASSFGINGDEQFF,TRBJ2-1,TRBV7-2,14
CASSFRWDGNQPQHF,TRBJ1-5,TRBV27,15
CASSQDSPQYPNQPQHF,TRBJ1-5,TRBV4-3,17
CASSLAGGETQYF,TRBJ2-5,TRBV5-6,13
CATYRGLATEAFF,TRBJ1-1,TRBV10-3,13
CASSSHRGAGGPSDTQYF,TRBJ2-3,TRBV5-4,18
CASSLQAGSPNYGYTF,TRBJ1-2,TRBV7-6,16
CASSFLGRSRGAGELFF,TRBJ2-2,TRBV27,17
CASSPGVRTEAFF,TRBJ1-1,TRBV18,13
CASSLGDVFDGYTF,TRBJ1-2,TRBV7-8,14
CASSSRRFGQASDF,TRBJ2-4,TRBV7-8,14
CASSSGRSPDTQYF,TRBJ2-3,TRBV7-3,14
CASSSPGQGYEKLFF,TRBJ1-4,TRBV7-9,15
CASSQNPLGGTQYF,TRBJ2-5,TRBV3-1/TRBV3-2,14
CASSYTPDATGTQYF,TRBJ2-5,TRBV6-2/TRBV6-3,15
CASSLVAGESYQPQHF,TRBJ1-5,TRBV7-2,16
CASRGTGQRNQPQHF,TRBJ1-5,TRBV28,15
CSVGDLRLTDTQYF,TRBJ2-3,TRBV29-1,14
CASSLVPGQGYTF,TRBJ1-2,TRBV5-1,13
CASSRDQVETQYF,TRBJ2-5,TRBV11-2,13
CASSLTQETQYF,TRBJ2-5,TRBV11-1,12
CASSLWGGVETQYF,TRBJ2-5,TRBV19,14
CASTREYSNQPQHF,TRBJ1-5,TRBV28,14
CASSQDGVRQNIQYF,TRBJ2-4,TRBV4-3,15
CASSQDRQSNQPQHF,TRBJ1-5,TRBV4-3,15